The clone carrying this T cell receptor (beta chain) was found many times. Its antigen is still unknown. The data were taken from a study of T cells in Graves' hyperthyroidism and ophthalmopathy. Researchers barred patients who had uncontrolled infection, other autoimmune disease, pregnancy or lactation. Clinical symptoms, serum thyroxine, TRAb, thyroid ultrasound and orbital computed tomography informed diagnoses. From roughly 10 ml of fresh peripheral blood, PBMCs were isolated. The germline CDR1 and CDR2 sequences are SGHVS and FQNEAQ. V gave up 1 base and J gave up 3 bases, with 12 bases separating them. The CDR3 has 15 residues. TCR beta CDR3 sequences were amplified from RNA transcripts. HTBI primers drove first-round RT-PCR of the TCR CDR3. TCRdb recomputed calls from the multiplex PCR reads with MiXCR, one row per CDR3 protein. The sample has about 420,000 distinct CDR3 sequences; 12% to 15% are singletons.

Study-level findings and limits: Ophthalmopathy prediction by the model preceded onset by a median approximately six months.

This TCR derives from a young woman with Graves' hyperthyroidism. Sequenced input: blood. This rearrangement joins TRBV7-8 to TRBJ1-1, with a possible D match to TRBD1 (6 bases). The CDR3 loop reads CASSLVLGGDTEAFF. The CDR3 region has the DNA TGTGCCAGCAGCTTAGTGCTAGGGGGGGACACTGAAGCTTTCTTT.